The clone carrying this T cell receptor (beta chain) was picked up one time. How the authors handled the data: It was from reference gene primer amplification that nucleated cell counts were estimated. TCRdb's copy holds only in-frame clones and misses some; the assay was immunoSEQ multiplex PCR. V, J and clone size reflect that table, while D and trimming were determined from the DNA. The sample lists over 85,000 clones; about nine tenths were seen once. This specimen comes from a study of blood T cell repertoires in COVID-19. Study context: Samples came from the United States, Italy and Spain, spanning acute and convalescent COVID-19. T cells, B-cell-depleted T cells, or PBMCs provided the cDNA or gDNA that served as material.

From germline, CDR1 is MGHDK and CDR2 SYGVNS. The CDR3 has 15 residues. Trimming took 5 bases from V and 7 from J; bases not matched to a gene: 8. The receptor's source is a woman aged 80 or older with acute or convalescent COVID-19. The sequenced sample consisted of peripheral blood. This rearrangement joins TRBV25-1 to TRBJ1-6, with TRBD1 identical over 7 bases. The CDR3: CASSPIDRVNSPLHF. The CDR3 DNA is TGTGCCAGCAGTCCCATCGACAGGGTAAATTCACCCCTCCACTTT.